Presented here are 6 T cell receptor beta chains from one specimen sequenced in a study of cytotoxic CD8 clonotypes in ibrutinib-treated CLL. Clones were read by immunoSEQ multiplex PCR, and TCRdb kept only the in-frame ones, dropping some. The repertoire holds 300,000 or so clones, with over 55% as singletons. Sequencing was performed on PBMCs, taken after 36 months of ibrutinib treatment. The receptor set was obtained from a human donor with chronic lymphocytic leukemia.

V usage is TRBV6-9 and J usage is TRBJ2-2; D is perhaps TRBD2 (5 bases). The CDR3 sequence is 15 residues long. Trimming pared 4 bases from V and 1 base from J, leaving 10 bases between. The germline gives CDR1 MNHGY, CDR2 SVAAGI. CDR3 DNA sequence: TGTGCCAGCAGTTTGAGGGTGGGGAACACCGGGGAGCTGTTTTTT. Residues: CASSLRVGNTGELFF.

In this sample, this clone turned up a few times. CDR3 sequence (DNA): TGTGCCAGCAGTTTCGATGTTAGCACAGATACGCAGTATTTT. Protein product: CASSFDVSTDTQYF. The J gene is TRBJ2-3, the V gene TRBV28, with D unresolved. V shed 3 bases and J shed 0 bases, with 7 bases lying between them. This CDR3 has 14 amino acids. Germline CDR1 and CDR2: MDHEN and SYDVKM. Together with reference TRBV28 and TRBJ2-3, the CDR3 gives the full variable domain: DVKVTQSSRYLVKRTGEKVFLECVQDMDHENMFWYRQDPGLGLRLIYFSYDVKMKEKGDIPEGYSVSREKKERFSLILESASTNQTSMYLCASSFDVSTDTQYFGPGTRLTVL.

The CDR3 DNA is TGCAGCGCTCGGACAGGCCATTCACCCCTCCACTTT. It specifies CSARTGHSPLHF. This chain joins TRBV29-1 and TRBJ1-6, with TRBD1 identical over 7 bases. Looked up from germline, CDR1 is SQVTM and CDR2 is ANQGSEA. There are 12 residues in the CDR3. J lost 8 bases, V lost 7 bases, and 5 bases had no gene match.

The rearrangement uses TRBV4-1 and TRBJ1-2; 10 bases match TRBD1. This CDR3 has 15 residues. Germline lookup yields CDR1 MGHRA and CDR2 YSYEKL. The trim removed 6 bases at V and 2 bases at J, leaving 6 bases unmatched. The CDR3 DNA reads TGCGCCAGCAGGGGATGGGACAGGGGAAACTATGGCTACACCTTC. Amino acid sequence: CASRGWDRGNYGYTF.

The chain carries TRBV5-1 and TRBJ2-7; D is undetermined. The CDR3 has 14 amino acids. Germline assignment: CDR1 SGHRS and CDR2 YFSETQ. Trimming removed 0 bases from V and 2 bases from J, with 9 bases in between. The CDR3 bases are TGCGCCAGCAGCTTGGGATCGAGCACCTACGAGCAGTACTTC. Its protein product is CASSLGSSTYEQYF.

About this clone itself: Its ends do not fully match the called genes, so a read error is possible. The gene calls are TRBV29-1 and TRBJ2-5; 13 nucleotides agree with TRBD2. From germline, CDR1 is SQVTM and CDR2 ANQGSEA. CDR3 length: 14 amino acids. The DNA of the CDR3 is TGCAGTGTTGATGGACTAGCGGGAGTAGAGACCCAGTACTTC. Translating gives CSVDGLAGVETQYF. The variable domain in full, completed from reference TRBV29-1 and TRBJ2-5, reads SAVISQKPSRDICQRGTSLTIQCQVDSQVTMMFWYRQQPGQSLTLIATANQGSEATYESGFVIDKFPISRPNLTFSTLTVSNMSPEDSSIYLCSVDGLAGVETQYFGPGTRLLVL.